The present entry profiles one T cell receptor (beta chain) with its context. This specimen belongs to a study of monozygotic twins with inflammatory bowel disease. TCRdb reanalyzed the 5' RACE reads, giving one entry per CDR3 protein sequence and no DNA. This sample's table reports around 220,000 distinct CDR3 sequences. This CDR3 is 15 amino acids long. Germline V gives CDR1 SGHRS, CDR2 YFSETQ. Sample: blood. This chain links TRBV5-1 with TRBJ2-1; no DNA is available, so the TRBD2 call from TCRdb remains unchecked. This receptor was taken from a human donor with ulcerative colitis or Crohn's disease, or a healthy co-twin of an affected twin (not recorded which). The CDR3 spells CASSQLRGGHYEQFF.